The 23 T cell receptor beta chains listed next were all sequenced from one sample in a study of blood T cells in healthy people across ages. The use of a sample-barcoded 5' primer and a J-beta primer mix characterized a second PCR of about 6 to 12 cycles. TCRdb recomputed calls from the 5' RACE reads with MiXCR, one row per CDR3 protein. The data show around 870,000 distinct CDR3 sequences, around 28% seen once. Input material: blood. The receptors come from a woman older than 75 in good health.

This clonotype was seen repeatedly, ten times or more. The chain links TRBV6-6 to TRBJ1-2, with D perhaps TRBD1 (5 bases). Trimming removed 2 bases at V and 5 bases at J, with 6 bases between. The CDR3 spans 12 residues. Germline CDR1 reads MNHNY; CDR2 reads SVGAGI (reference sequence). The DNA for the CDR3 is TGTGCCAGCAGTTACCGGGGGTATGGCTACACCTTC. It yields the protein CASSYRGYGYTF.

The chain uses TRBV24-1 and TRBJ2-7; 12 nucleotides align to TRBD2. The junction had 17 bases not matched to a gene; V was cut back by 5 bases and J by 7 bases. CDR1 KGHDR and CDR2 SFDVKD come from the germline V gene. CDR3 length equals 18 residues. CDR3 sequence: CATSGSRLAGAIYNEQYF. DNA of the CDR3: TGTGCCACCAGTGGTTCGAGACTAGCGGGGGCGATCTACAATGAGCAGTACTTC.

Concerning this clonotype: With a much larger clone just one base away, this may be a read error. The chain combines TRBV6-5 with TRBJ2-5, with a weak D call TRBD1 (6 bases). The germline CDR1 and CDR2 sequences are MNHEY and SVGAGI. Trimming took off 2 bases at V and 4 bases at J, with 17 bases between the two ends. The CDR3 runs 16 residues. The CDR3 protein is CASSYLQGSSSETQYF. The CDR3 DNA follows: TGTGCCAGCAGTTACCTACAGGGTTCTTCTTCAGAGACCCAGTACTTC.

This clonotype was recorded many times. The V call is TRBV12-3 or TRBV12-4, the J call TRBJ1-5; 8 bases agree with TRBD1. There are 14 residues in the CDR3. The V and J ends lost 5 bases and 7 bases, in that order; junction bases with no gene match: 7. CDR3 region: CASSRTGLRQPQHF. CDR3 in DNA: TGTGCCAGCAGTCGGACAGGGCTAAGACAGCCCCAGCATTTT.

On this clonotype: A much larger clone differs from this one at a single base, so this may be a read error. The chain carries TRBV6-1 and TRBJ2-1; 8 bases agree with TRBD1. Looked up from germline, CDR1 is MNHNS and CDR2 is SASEGT. The CDR3 length is 16 residues. The CDR3, as DNA: TGTGCCAGCAGTGGCAGAGGACAGGGAGCCTACAATAAGCAGTTCTTC. Translating it yields CASSGRGQGAYNKQFF.

V usage is TRBV3-1 and J usage is TRBJ2-3; D call uncertain. Looked up from germline, CDR1 is LGHDT and CDR2 is YNNKEL (reference sequence). The CDR3 length is 14 residues. The ends were cut back, 6 bases at V and 1 base at J, with 11 bases in the middle. CDR3: CASSHGPRTDTQYF. The CDR3 DNA sequence: TGTGCCAGCAGTCACGGACCACGCACAGATACGCAGTATTTT.

The chain links TRBV2 to TRBJ1-2; 7 bases are a match to TRBD1. The CDR3 is 13 residues long. Germline loops: CDR1 SNHLY, CDR2 FYNNEI. V gave up 4 bases and J gave up 8 bases; unmatched junction bases: 7. The CDR3 DNA is TGTGCCAGCAGTGGGACAGGTCTCGGGGGCTACACCTTC. Residues: CASSGTGLGGYTF.

Of note for this clonotype: An end of the junction does not agree with germline; a read error may underlie this. The chain carries TRBV6-5 and TRBJ2-2, with TRBD2 as a possible D gene (6 bases). The CDR3 covers 15 residues. CDR1 is MNHEY, CDR2 SVGAGI, per germline. CDR3 amino acids: CAGSRGLANTGELFF. The CDR3 bases are TGTGCCGGCAGCCGGGGACTCGCGAACACCGGGGAGCTGTTTTTT.

This clonotype has just a few counts. A much larger clone lies a single base off, so this may be a read error. The V gene is TRBV5-1, the J gene TRBJ2-7, with 7 bases fitting TRBD1. Germline CDR1 and CDR2: SGHRS and YFSETQ. The CDR3 spans 15 residues. In nucleotides, the CDR3 is TGCGCCAGCAGCCCCGGACAGGCCGAATCCTACGAGGAGTACTTC. It yields the protein CASSPGQAESYEEYF. Using reference TRBV5-1 and TRBJ2-7 for the parts outside the CDR3, the full variable domain is KAGVTQTPRYLIKTRGQQVTLSCSPISGHRSVSWYQQTPGQGLQFLFEYFSETQRNKGNFPGRFSGRQFSNSRSEMNVSTLELGDSALYLCASSPGQAESYEEYFGPGTRLTVT.

Note on this clonotype: Being one base from a much bigger clone, this may be a read error. DNA for the CDR3: TGTGTCAGCAGCCTTGCTAGCAATGAGCAGTTCTTC. Translating it yields CVSSLASNEQFF. The chain employs TRBV11-2 and TRBJ2-1; no definite D call. The CDR3 spans 12 residues. Germline V gene sequence: CDR1 SGHAT, CDR2 FQNNGV.

The chain carries TRBV7-9 and TRBJ2-7, with TRBD1 matching 9 bases. Germline CDR1 reads SEHNR; CDR2 reads FQNEAQ (reference sequence). CDR3 length: 15 residues. J gave up 5 bases and V 3 bases, and 8 bases lay outside the gene matches. The CDR3 region has the DNA TGTGCCAGCAGCTTCTCGGGACAGGGTTCCCACGAGCAGTACTTC. Its protein product is CASSFSGQGSHEQYF.

This clonotype has more than one count but fewer than ten. The rearrangement uses TRBV20-1 and TRBJ1-1, with D perhaps matching TRBD1 (5 bases). In germline, CDR1 is DFQATT, CDR2 SNEGSKA (reference sequence). Trimming left V 4 bases short and J 5 bases short, with 11 bases between. This CDR3 region has 12 residues. CDR3 amino acids: CSATGGRTEAFF. In nucleotides, the CDR3 is TGCAGTGCTACGGGGGGTCGGACTGAAGCTTTCTTT.

With regard to this clonotype: This may be a read error: a much more frequent sequence differs by one nucleotide. This chain joins TRBV10-3 and TRBJ2-1; 7 bases align to TRBD1. The CDR3 totals 15 residues. Germline CDR1 and CDR2: ENHRY and SYGVKD. The CDR3 here is CATSGAGTAYNEQFF. The DNA for the CDR3 is TGTGCCACCAGTGGGGCCGGGACAGCATACAATGAGCAGTTCTTC.

This clonotype appeared a few times. The chain is built from TRBV12-3 or TRBV12-4 and TRBJ2-4; 11 bases line up with TRBD2. This CDR3 region has 19 residues. The junction had 13 bases not matched to a gene; V was cut back by 5 bases and J by 1 base. The CDR3 DNA follows: TGTGCCAGCAGTCCCCGGGGTAGCGGGGGGGCTTGGGCCAAAAACATTCAGTACTTC. Translating gives CASSPRGSGGAWAKNIQYF.

This clonotype was counted many times. The CDR3 region is CASRTGTNQETQYF. The DNA for the CDR3 is TGTGCCAGCAGGACCGGGACTAACCAAGAGACCCAGTACTTC. This chain joins TRBV6-2 or TRBV6-3 and TRBJ2-5, with 7 bases that match TRBD2. Germline loops: CDR1 MNHEY, CDR2 SVGEGT. CDR3 length equals 14 residues. Trimming removed 6 bases from V and 0 bases from J; junction bases left unmatched: 4.

This clonotype turned up a few times. The rearrangement links TRBV13 to TRBJ2-3; 8 nucleotides agree with TRBD2. The germline V gene encodes CDR1 PRHDT and CDR2 FYEKMQ (reference sequence). CDR3 size: 17 residues. The J segment lost 0 bases and the V segment lost 5 bases, leaving 10 bases of the junction unmatched. CDR3 coding DNA: TGTGCCAGCAGCAAAAGCGGGGGAGGACCTAGCACAGATACGCAGTATTTT. Its protein is CASSKSGGGPSTDTQYF.

This clonotype was recorded a few times. The chain recombines TRBV7-2 with TRBJ2-3; D uncertain. The CDR3 sequence is 14 residues long. CDR1 and CDR2 from the germline V gene are SGHTA and FQGNSA. Trimming stripped 2 bases from V and 2 bases from J, with 8 bases between. The CDR3 DNA is TGTGCCAGCAGCTTATGGACGCTCACAGATACGCAGTATTTT. Translated: CASSLWTLTDTQYF.

Remarks on this clonotype: Given a much more abundant clone one base away, this may be a read error. The V gene is TRBV20-1, the J gene TRBJ2-1; D possibly corresponds to TRBD2 (6 bases). Trimming pared 6 bases from V and 13 bases from J, leaving 19 bases between. The CDR3 runs 12 residues. Germline V gene data show CDR1 as DFQATT and CDR2 as SNEGSKA (reference sequence). The CDR3 DNA is TGCAGTGCCTTATTTACGGGAGAGACCCAGTTCTTC. Protein sequence: CSALFTGETQFF.

The chain employs TRBV27 and TRBJ2-5; D might be TRBD1 (7 bases). The germline V gene encodes CDR1 MNHEY and CDR2 SMNVEV (reference sequence). V was trimmed by 1 base and J by 5 bases, leaving 17 bases between them. The CDR3 runs to 16 residues. The DNA for the CDR3 is TGTGCCAGCAGTTTATTTTCCCGGACAGGAGGGGAGACCCAGTACTTC. This sequence encodes CASSLFSRTGGETQYF.

The rearrangement joins TRBV6-2 or TRBV6-3 to TRBJ1-2; 9 nucleotides align to TRBD1. The length of the CDR3 is 12 residues. Germline trimming cut 6 bases from V and 8 bases from J; bases unmatched to any gene: 4. The V gene's germline CDR1 is MNHEY and CDR2 SVGEGT. CDR3 sequence reads: CASRRTGEGYTF. CDR3 sequence (DNA): TGTGCCAGCAGAAGGACAGGGGAAGGCTACACCTTC.

This chain links TRBV28 with TRBJ1-6; no firm D call. The germline V gene has CDR1 MDHEN and CDR2 SYDVKM. The CDR3 has 15 residues. V lost 5 bases and J lost 17, with 25 bases in between. The CDR3 sequence: CASSPTSPAPEAVHF. The CDR3, as DNA: TGTGCCAGCAGTCCAACATCCCCCGCTCCTGAGGCCGTCCACTTT.

The table lists this clonotype with many counts. The chain couples TRBV15 to TRBJ2-2; D may match TRBD1 or TRBD2 (5 bases each). The V end was cut by 4 bases, the J end by 0 bases, with 9 bases between. The CDR3 loop spans 15 amino acids. CDR1 and CDR2 from the germline V gene are LNHNV and YYDKDF (reference sequence). CDR3 amino acids: CATSTGQTNTGELFF. The CDR3 nucleotides are TGTGCCACCAGCACGGGGCAGACGAACACCGGGGAGCTGTTTTTT.

This sequence joins TRBV24-1 and TRBJ1-2, with unresolved D. Trimming removed 4 bases from V and 2 bases from J, with 10 bases in between. Germline V gene lookup returns CDR1 KGHDR and CDR2 SFDVKD. The CDR3 length is 14 residues. The CDR3, as DNA: TGTGCCACCAGTGACAGAAGACGGAACTATGGCTACACCTTC. Translation: CATSDRRRNYGYTF.